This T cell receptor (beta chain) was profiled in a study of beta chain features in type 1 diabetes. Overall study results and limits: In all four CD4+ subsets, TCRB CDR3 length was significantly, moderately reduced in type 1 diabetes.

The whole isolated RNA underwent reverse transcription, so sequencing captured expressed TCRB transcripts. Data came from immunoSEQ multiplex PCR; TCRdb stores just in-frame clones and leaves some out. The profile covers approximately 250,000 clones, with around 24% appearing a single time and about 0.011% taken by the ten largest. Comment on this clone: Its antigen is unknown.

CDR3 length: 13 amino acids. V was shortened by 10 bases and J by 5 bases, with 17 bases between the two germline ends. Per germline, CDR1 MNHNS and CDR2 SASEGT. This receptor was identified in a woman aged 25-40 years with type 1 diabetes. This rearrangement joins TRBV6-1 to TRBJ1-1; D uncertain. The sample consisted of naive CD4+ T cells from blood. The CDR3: CATIARSGTEAFF. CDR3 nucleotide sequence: TGTGCCACCATCGCCCGTAGCGGGACTGAAGCTTTCTTT.